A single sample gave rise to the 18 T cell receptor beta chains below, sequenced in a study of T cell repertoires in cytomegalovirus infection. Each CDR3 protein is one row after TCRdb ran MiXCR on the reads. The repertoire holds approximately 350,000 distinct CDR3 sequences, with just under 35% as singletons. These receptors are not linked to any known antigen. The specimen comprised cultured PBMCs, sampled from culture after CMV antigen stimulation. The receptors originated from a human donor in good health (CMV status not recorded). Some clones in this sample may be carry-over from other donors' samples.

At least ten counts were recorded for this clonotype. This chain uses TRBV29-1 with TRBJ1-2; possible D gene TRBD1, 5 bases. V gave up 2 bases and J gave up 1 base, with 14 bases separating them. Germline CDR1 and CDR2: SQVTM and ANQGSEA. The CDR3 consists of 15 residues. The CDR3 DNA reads TGCAGCGTTGAACTACCAGGGTCAAATAACTATGGCTACACCTTC. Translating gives CSVELPGSNNYGYTF.

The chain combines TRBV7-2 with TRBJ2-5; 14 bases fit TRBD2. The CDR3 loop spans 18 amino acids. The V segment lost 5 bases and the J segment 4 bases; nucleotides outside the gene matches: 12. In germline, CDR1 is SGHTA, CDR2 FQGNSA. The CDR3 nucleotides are TGTGCCAGCAGCATGGGGACTAGCGGGAGAATCGTGGGAGAGACCCAGTACTTC. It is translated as CASSMGTSGRIVGETQYF. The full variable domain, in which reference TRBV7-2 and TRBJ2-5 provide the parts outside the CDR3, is GAGVSQSPSNKVTEKGKDVELRCDPISGHTALYWYRQSLGQGLEFLIYFQGNSAPDKSGLPSDRFSAERTGGSVSTLTIQRTQQEDSAVYLCASSMGTSGRIVGETQYFGPGTRLLVL.

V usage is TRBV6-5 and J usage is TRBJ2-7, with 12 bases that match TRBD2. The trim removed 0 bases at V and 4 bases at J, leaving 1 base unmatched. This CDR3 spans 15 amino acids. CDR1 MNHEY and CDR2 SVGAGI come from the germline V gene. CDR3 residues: CASSYSLAGGYEQYF. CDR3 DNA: TGTGCCAGCAGTTACTCCCTAGCGGGAGGGTACGAGCAGTACTTC.

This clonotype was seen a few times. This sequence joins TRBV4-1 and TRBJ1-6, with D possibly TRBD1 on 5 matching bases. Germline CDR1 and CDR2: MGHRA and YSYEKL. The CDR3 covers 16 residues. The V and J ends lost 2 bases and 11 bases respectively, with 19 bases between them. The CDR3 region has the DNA TGCGCCAGCAGCCAACCCGCTGGGGTCCCGGGGGCACCCCTCCACTTT. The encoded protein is CASSQPAGVPGAPLHF.

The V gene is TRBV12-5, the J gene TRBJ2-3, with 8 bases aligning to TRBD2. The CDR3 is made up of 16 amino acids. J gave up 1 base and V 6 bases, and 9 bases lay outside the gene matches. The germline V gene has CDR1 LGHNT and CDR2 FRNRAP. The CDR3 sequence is CASGRPQAGGTDTQYF. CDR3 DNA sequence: TGTGCTAGTGGCCGCCCACAAGCGGGGGGCACAGATACGCAGTATTTT.

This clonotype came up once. In DNA form, the CDR3 reads TGTGCCAGCTCACCAGGGAGATGGGATACAAATGAGCAGTTCTTC. Its translation is CASSPGRWDTNEQFF. The chain couples TRBV18 to TRBJ2-1, with D possibly TRBD2 on 5 matching bases. The CDR3 runs 15 residues. V was cut by 2 bases and J by 7 bases, with 15 bases left in between. Germline V lookup: CDR1 KGHSH, CDR2 LQKENI.

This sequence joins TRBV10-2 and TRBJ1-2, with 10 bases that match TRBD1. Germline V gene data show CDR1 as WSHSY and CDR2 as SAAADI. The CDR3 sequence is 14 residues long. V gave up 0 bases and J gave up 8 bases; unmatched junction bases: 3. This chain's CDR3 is CASSESGQGRGYTF. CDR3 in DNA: TGCGCCAGCAGTGAGTCGGGACAGGGGAGAGGCTACACCTTC.

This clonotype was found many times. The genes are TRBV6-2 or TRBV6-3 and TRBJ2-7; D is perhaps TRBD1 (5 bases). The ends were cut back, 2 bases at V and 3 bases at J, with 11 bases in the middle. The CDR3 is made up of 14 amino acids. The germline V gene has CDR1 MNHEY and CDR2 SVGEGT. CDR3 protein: CASSYLGHNYEQYF. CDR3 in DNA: TGTGCCAGCAGTTACCTTGGACACAACTACGAGCAGTACTTC.

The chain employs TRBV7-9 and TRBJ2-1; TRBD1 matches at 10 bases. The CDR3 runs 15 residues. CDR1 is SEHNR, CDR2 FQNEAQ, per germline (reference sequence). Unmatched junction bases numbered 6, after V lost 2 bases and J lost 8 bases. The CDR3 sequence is CASSLSGTGVDEQFF. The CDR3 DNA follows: TGTGCCAGCAGCTTATCAGGGACAGGGGTCGATGAGCAGTTCTTC.

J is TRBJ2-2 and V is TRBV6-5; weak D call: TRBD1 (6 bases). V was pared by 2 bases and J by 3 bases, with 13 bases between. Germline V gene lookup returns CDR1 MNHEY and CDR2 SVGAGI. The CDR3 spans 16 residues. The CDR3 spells CASSYGWGHHTGELFF. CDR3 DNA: TGTGCCAGCAGTTACGGTTGGGGGCATCACACCGGGGAGCTGTTTTTT.

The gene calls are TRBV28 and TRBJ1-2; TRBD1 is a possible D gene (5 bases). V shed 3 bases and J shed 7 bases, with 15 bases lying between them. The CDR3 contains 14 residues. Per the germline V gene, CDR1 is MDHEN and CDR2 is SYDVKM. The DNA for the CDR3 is TGTGCCAGCAGTTTGATCGGGGCTACGACTGGCTACACCTTC. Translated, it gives CASSLIGATTGYTF.

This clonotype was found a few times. CDR3 in DNA: TGTGCCAGCAGTGCCCGACAGGGATTTTCCTACAATGAGCAGTTCTTC. Translated: CASSARQGFSYNEQFF. The V and J genes are TRBV6-2 or TRBV6-3 and TRBJ2-1; TRBD1 agrees at 7 bases. Germline assignment: CDR1 MNHEY and CDR2 SVGEGT. V lost 5 bases, J lost 1 base, and 8 bases stayed unmatched. The CDR3 contains 16 residues.

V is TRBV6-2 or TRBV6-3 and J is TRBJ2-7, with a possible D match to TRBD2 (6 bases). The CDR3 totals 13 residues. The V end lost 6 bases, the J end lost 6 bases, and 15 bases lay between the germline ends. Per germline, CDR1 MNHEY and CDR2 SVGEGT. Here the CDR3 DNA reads TGTGCCAGCAGAGAGACTAGTACAACCGAGCAGTACGTC. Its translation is CASRETSTTEQYV.

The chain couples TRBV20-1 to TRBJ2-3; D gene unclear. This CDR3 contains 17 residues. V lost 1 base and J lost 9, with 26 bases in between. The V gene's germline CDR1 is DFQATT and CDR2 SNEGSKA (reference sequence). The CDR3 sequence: CSARGADRTSSPGTQYF. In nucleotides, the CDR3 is TGCAGTGCTAGAGGCGCCGACCGGACGTCCAGCCCCGGCACGCAGTATTTT.

The CDR3 loop is CASSLIASVNEQFF. For the CDR3, the DNA is TGCGCCAGCAGCCTTATAGCTTCCGTAAATGAGCAGTTCTTC. The chain couples TRBV5-1 to TRBJ2-1; D not resolved. V lost 4 bases, J lost 7 bases, and 15 bases lay in between. This CDR3 spans 14 amino acids. Germline CDR1 SGHRS, CDR2 YFSETQ.

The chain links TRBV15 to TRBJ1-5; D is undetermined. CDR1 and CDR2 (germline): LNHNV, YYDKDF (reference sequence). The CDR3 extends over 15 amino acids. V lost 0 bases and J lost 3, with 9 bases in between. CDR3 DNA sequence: TGTGCCACCAGCAGAGAGACCCCGATCAATCAGCCCCAGCATTTT. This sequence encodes CATSRETPINQPQHF.

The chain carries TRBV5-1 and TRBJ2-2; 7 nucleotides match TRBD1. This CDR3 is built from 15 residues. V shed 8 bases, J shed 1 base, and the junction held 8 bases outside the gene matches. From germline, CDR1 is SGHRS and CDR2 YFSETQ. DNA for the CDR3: TGCGCCAGTGGACAGGCCCCTTTGAACACCGGGGAGCTGTTTTTT. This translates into CASGQAPLNTGELFF.

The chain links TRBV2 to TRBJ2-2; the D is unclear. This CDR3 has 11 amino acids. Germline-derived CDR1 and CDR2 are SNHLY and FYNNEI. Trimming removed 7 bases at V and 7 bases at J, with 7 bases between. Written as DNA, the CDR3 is TGTGCCAGCAAGTACAGCGGGGAGCTGTTTTTT. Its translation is CASKYSGELFF.